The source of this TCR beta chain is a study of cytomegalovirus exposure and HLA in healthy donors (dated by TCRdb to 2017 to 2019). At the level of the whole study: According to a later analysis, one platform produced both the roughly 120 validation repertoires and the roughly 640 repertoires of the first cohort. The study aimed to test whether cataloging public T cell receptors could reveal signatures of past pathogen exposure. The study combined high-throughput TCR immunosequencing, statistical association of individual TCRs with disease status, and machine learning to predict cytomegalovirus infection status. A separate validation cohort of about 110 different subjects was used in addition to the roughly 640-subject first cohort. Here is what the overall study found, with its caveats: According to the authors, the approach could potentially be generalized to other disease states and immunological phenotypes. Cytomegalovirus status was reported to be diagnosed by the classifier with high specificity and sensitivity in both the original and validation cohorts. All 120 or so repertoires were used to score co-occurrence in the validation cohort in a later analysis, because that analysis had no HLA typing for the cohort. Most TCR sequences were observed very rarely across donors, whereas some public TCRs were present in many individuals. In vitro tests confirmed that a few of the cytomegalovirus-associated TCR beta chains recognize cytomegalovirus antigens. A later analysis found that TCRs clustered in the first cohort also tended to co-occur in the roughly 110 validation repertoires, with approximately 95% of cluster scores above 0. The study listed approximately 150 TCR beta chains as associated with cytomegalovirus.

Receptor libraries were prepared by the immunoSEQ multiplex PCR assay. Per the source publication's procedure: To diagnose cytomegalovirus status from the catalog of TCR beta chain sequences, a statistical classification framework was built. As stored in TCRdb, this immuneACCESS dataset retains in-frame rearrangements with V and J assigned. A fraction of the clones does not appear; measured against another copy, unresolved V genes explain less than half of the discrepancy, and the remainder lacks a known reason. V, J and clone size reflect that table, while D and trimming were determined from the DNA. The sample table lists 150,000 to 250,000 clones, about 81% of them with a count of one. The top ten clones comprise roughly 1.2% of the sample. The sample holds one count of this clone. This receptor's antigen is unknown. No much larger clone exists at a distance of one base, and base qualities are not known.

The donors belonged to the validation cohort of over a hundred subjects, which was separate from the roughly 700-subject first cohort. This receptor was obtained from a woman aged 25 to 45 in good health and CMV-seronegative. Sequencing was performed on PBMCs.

The CDR3 region: CASSSRSGSGVYEQYF. Read as DNA, the sequence is TGTGCCAGCAGTTCCAGATCGGGTAGCGGGGTTTACGAGCAGTACTTC. The chain employs TRBV5-4 and TRBJ2-7, with 8 central nucleotides matching TRBD2. Trimming accounts for 5 bases at V and 4 bases at J, while the number of junction bases matched to no gene is 14. From the germline V gene (reference sequence), CDR1 is SGHNT and CDR2 is YYREEE. The CDR3 numbers 16 residues from cysteine through phenylalanine. Only the CDR3 region is kept as DNA, spanning 48 bases read in frame from base 1.